This TCR beta chain was found in a study of spatial heterogeneity in lung cancer. Specified time point: sample taken at primary tumor resection. The authors sequenced whole RNA from tumor, nontumor lung or frozen PBMC without sorting. Germline values: CDR1 MNHEY, CDR2 SVGEGT. V lost 8 bases to trimming and J lost 3 bases, with 14 bases between them. The CDR3 contains 13 residues. TCRdb re-called the 5' RACE reads through MiXCR, storing one row per CDR3 protein. The sample consists of roughly 70,000 distinct CDR3 sequences, about an eighth of them appearing once. V is TRBV6-2 or TRBV6-3 and J is TRBJ2-7, with D unresolved. This sample comprised PBMCs, obtained at surgery. This TCR derives from a male donor with early-stage non-small cell lung cancer. The CDR3 DNA reads TGTGCCAGCGAGAACACAATTAACTACGAGCAGTACTTC. Its protein is CASENTINYEQYF.